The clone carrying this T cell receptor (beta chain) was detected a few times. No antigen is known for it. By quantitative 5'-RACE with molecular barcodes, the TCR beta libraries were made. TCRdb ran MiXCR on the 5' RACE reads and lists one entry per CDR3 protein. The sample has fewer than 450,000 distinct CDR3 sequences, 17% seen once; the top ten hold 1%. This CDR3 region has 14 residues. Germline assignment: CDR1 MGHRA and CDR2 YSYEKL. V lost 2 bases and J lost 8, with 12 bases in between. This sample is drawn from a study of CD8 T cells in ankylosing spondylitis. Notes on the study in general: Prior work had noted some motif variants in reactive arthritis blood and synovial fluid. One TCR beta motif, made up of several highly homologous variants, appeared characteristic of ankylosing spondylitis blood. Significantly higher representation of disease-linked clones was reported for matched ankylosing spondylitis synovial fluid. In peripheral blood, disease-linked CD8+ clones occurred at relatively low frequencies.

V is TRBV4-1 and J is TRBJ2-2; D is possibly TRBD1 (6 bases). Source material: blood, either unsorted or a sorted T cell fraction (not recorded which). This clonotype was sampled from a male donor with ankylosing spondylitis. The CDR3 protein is CASSQIQGTGELFF. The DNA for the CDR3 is TGCGCCAGCAGCCAAATCCAGGGGACGGGGGAGCTGTTTTTT.